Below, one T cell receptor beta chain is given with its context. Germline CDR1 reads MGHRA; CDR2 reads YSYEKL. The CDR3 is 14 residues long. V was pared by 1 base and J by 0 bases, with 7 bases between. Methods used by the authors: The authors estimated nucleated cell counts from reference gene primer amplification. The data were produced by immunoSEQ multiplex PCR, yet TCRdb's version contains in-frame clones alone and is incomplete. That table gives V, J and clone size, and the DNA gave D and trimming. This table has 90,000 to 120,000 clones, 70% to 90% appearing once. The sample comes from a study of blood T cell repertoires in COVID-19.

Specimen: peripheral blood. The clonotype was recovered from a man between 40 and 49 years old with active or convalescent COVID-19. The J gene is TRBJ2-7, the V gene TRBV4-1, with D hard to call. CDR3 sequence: CASSQGLSSYEQYF. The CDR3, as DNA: TGCGCCAGCAGCCAAGGACTCAGCTCCTACGAGCAGTACTTC.